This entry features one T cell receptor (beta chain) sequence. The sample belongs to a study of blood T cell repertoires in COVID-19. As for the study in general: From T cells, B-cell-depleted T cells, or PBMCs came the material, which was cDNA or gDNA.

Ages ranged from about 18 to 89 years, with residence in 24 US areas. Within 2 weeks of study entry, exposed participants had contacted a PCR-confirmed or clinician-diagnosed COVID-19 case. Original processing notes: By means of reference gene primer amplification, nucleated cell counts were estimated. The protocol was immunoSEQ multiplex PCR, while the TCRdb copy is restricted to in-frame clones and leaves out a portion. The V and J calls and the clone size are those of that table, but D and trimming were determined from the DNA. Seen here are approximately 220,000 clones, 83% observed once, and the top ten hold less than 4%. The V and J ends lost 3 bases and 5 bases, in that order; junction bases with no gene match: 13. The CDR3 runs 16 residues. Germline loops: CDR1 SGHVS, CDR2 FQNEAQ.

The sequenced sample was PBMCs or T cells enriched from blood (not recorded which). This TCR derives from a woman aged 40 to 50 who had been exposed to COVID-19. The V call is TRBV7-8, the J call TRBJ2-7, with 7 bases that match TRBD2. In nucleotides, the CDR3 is TGTGCCAGCAGCTTCAACGCACCCGGGACTAATCACGAGCAGTACTTC. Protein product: CASSFNAPGTNHEQYF. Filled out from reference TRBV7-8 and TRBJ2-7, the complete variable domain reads GAGVSQSPRYKVAKRGQDVALRCDPISGHVSLFWYQQALGQGPEFLTYFQNEAQLDKSGLPSDRFFAERPEGSVSTLKIQRTQQEDSAVYLCASSFNAPGTNHEQYFGPGTRLTVT.